The clone carrying this T cell receptor (beta chain) has only a few counts. Its antigen remains unknown. This sample is drawn from a study of T-cell reconstitution after alpha-beta-depleted transplantation in children. Unique molecular identifiers were incorporated during preparation of the TCRbeta library. TCRdb re-called the PCR reads with MiXCR, one entry per CDR3 protein. This sample carries hundreds of thousands of distinct CDR3 sequences, around 15% of them seen once, and the ten largest clones take 25% to 35%. General study findings and limits: T-cell numbers and diversity one year post-transplant derived largely from freshly generated T cells.

Germline loops: CDR1 MGHDK, CDR2 SYGVNS. The V end lost 0 bases, the J end lost 9 bases, and 12 bases lay between the germline ends. The CDR3 is 15 amino acids. The clonotype originates from a boy less than two years old who had a stem cell transplant for Wiskott-Aldrich syndrome, so the T cells may come from the graft donor. Sequences were derived from PBMCs, mostly from graft donor cells, sampled 360 days after TCRalphabeta/CD19-depleted stem cell transplant. V is TRBV25-1 and J is TRBJ1-6, with TRBD1 as a possible D gene (5 bases). CDR3 protein: CASSEYRRVSSPLHF. CDR3 in DNA: TGTGCCAGCAGTGAATATCGCAGGGTTAGTTCACCCCTCCACTTT.